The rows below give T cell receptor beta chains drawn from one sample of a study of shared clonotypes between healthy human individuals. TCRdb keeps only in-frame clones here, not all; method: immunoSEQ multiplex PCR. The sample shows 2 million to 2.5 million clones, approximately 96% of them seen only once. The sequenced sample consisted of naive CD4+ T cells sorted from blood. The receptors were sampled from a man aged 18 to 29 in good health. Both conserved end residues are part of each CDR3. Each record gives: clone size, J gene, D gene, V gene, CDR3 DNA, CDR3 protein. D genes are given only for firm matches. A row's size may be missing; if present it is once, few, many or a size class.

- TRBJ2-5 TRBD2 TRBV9 TGTGCCAGCAGCACGGGGGGATGGGAGACCCAGTACTTC CASSTGGWETQYF
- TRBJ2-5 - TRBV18 TGTGCCAGCTCACCCCGGAGAGAGACCCAGTACTTC CASSPRRETQYF
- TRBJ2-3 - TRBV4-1 TGCGCCAGCAGCCAAGTATCACCGGATACGCAGTATTTT CASSQVSPDTQYF
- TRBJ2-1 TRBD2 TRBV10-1 TGCGCCAGCAGTACTAGCGGGAGGCAGCCGGGCAATGAGCAGTTCTTC CASSTSGRQPGNEQFF
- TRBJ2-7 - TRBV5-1 TGCGCCAGCAGCCCCTTTGGTCAGGGTGAGTACGAGCAGTACTTC CASSPFGQGEYEQYF
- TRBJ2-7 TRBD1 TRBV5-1 TGCGCCAGCAGCTCGATTGACCTCAACAGGGGGACCTACGAGCAGTACTTC CASSSIDLNRGTYEQYF
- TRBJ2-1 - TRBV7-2 TGTGCCAGCAGCTTAGTTGGACTAGGGGGTGAGCAGTTCTTC CASSLVGLGGEQFF
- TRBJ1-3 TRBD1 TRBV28 TGTGCCAGCAGCACAGGGGGCGCGGGTGGAAACACCATATATTTT CASSTGGAGGNTIYF
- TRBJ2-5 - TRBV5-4 TGTGCCAGCAGCTTGTGGGCCCTAGACGAGACCCAGTACTTC CASSLWALDETQYF
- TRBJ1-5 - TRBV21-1 TGTGCCAGCAGCAAAGGGGGTTTGGGCAATCAGCCCCAGCATTTT CASSKGGLGNQPQHF
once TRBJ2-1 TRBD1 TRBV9 TGTGCCAGCAGCACGACAGGGAGTCCGTACAATGAGCAGTTCTTC CASSTTGSPYNEQFF
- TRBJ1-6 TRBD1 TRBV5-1 TGCGCCAGCAGCTTATCGGGACAGGGTAACTCACCCCTCCACTTT CASSLSGQGNSPLHF
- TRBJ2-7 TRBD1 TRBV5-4 TGTGCCAGCAGCCCCAGGGACAGCTACGAGCAGTACTTC CASSPRDSYEQYF
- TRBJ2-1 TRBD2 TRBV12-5 TGTGCTAGTGGTTCTATAACTAGCGGGAGTCTCGATGAGCAGTTCTTC CASGSITSGSLDEQFF
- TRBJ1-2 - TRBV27 TGTGCCAGCAGTCCGGACCGAGGGGTCTTGGACGGCTATGGCTACACCTTC CASSPDRGVLDGYGYTF
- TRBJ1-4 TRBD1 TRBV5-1 TGCGCCAGCAGCAGACAGGGCACTAATGAAAAACTGTTTTTT CASSRQGTNEKLFF
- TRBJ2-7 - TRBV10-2 TGCGCCAGCAGTGAGTTCACTGCCTACGAGCAGTACTTC CASSEFTAYEQYF
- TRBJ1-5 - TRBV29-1 TGCAGCGTTGGAGGTGGGCGCAATCAGCCCCAGCATTTT CSVGGGRNQPQHF
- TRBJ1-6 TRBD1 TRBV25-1 TGTGCCAGCAGTCCAGGGACAGGAGGAGGTTCACCCCTCCACTTT CASSPGTGGGSPLHF
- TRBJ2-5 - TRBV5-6 TGTGCCAGCAGCAGACCTTTAGGAGAGACCCAGTACTTC CASSRPLGETQYF
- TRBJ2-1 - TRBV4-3 TGCGCCAGCAGCCCTGGAGCCCAGGGGGGGTACAATGAGCAGTTCTTC CASSPGAQGGYNEQFF
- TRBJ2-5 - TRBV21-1 TGTGCCAGCAGGGGAGGGCAGAGACAAGAGACCCAGTACTTC CASRGGQRQETQYF
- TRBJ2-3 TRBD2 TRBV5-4 TGTGCCAGCAGCTTGCAGGGCGGGAGAGGCACAGATACGCAGTATTTT CASSLQGGRGTDTQYF
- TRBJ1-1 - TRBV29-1 TGCAGCTCGCGGGGAATGAACACTGAAGCTTTCTTT CSSRGMNTEAFF
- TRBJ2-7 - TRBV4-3 TGCGCCAGCAGCCAACAGGGACCGACTTCCTACGAGCAGTACTTC CASSQQGPTSYEQYF
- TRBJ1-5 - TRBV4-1 TGCGCCAGCAGCCAAGCTAGTCAGGGATCCAATCAGCCCCAGCATTTT CASSQASQGSNQPQHF
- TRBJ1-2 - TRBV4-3 TGCGCCAGCAGCCAAGCGGGTTCGGACTATGGCTACACCTTC CASSQAGSDYGYTF
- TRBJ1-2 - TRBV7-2 TGTGCCAGCAGCTTAGTTGCCATCTCCACTAACTATGGCTACACCTTC CASSLVAISTNYGYTF
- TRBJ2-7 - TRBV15 TGTGCCACCAGCAGAGAGACAGTTGCCTACGAGCAGTACTTC CATSRETVAYEQYF
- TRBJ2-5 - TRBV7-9 TGTGCCAGCAGTTACAGGGTTTCGGAGACCCAGTACTTC CASSYRVSETQYF
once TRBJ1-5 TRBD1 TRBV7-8 TGTGCCAGCAGCTTAAGGACAGGGGGCAATCAGCCCCAGCATTTT CASSLRTGGNQPQHF
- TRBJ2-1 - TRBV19 TGTGCCAGTAGTATAGAAGGGACGTCCTACAATGAGCAGTTCTTC CASSIEGTSYNEQFF
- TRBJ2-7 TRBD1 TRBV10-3 TGTGCCATCACCGCTCCGGGACAGGGGGGCGAGCAGTACTTC CAITAPGQGGEQYF
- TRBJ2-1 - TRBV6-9 TGTGCCAGCCCCTGGAGTAGCTATGAGCAGTTCTTC CASPWSSYEQFF
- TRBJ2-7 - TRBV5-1 TGCGCCAGTAGCTTGGCCGGGGGCCTAAACTACGAGCAGTACTTC CASSLAGGLNYEQYF
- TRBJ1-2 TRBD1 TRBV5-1 TGCGCCAGCAGCTTGCCAGACAGGGCATATGGCTACACCTTC CASSLPDRAYGYTF
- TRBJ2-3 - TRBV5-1 TGCGCCAGCAGCTTTGAGGGGCCCACAGATACGCAGTATTTT CASSFEGPTDTQYF
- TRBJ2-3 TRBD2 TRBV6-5 TGTGCCAGCACTCCCACGGGGGGAGCGCAGTATTTT CASTPTGGAQYF
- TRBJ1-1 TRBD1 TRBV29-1 TGCAGCGGGGACAGGGGCCCGAACACTGAAGCTTTCTTT CSGDRGPNTEAFF
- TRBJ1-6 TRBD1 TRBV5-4 TGTGCCAGCAGCCTACCGGGACAGGGACTTGGTAATTCACCCCTCCACTTT CASSLPGQGLGNSPLHF
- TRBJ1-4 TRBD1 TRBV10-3 TGTGCCATCAGAGGGGGCACGGATGAAAAACTGTTTTTT CAIRGGTDEKLFF
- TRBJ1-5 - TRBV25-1 TGTGCCAGCAGTGGGGGGTCTAGCAATCAGCCCCAGCATTTT CASSGGSSNQPQHF
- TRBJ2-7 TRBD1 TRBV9 TGTGCCAGCAGTGAACAGGGGGATAGTTCCTACGAGCAGTACTTC CASSEQGDSSYEQYF
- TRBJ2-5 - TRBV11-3 TGTGCCAGCAGCCCCACGCGGGGCAGCCAGACCCAGTACTTC CASSPTRGSQTQYF
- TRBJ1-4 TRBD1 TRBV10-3 TGTGCCATCAGTGATCACAGGGGCTCAGCAGAACTGTTTTTT CAISDHRGSAELFF
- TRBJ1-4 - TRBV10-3 TGTGCCATCGCCCCCGGGACGGATAATGAAAAACTGTTTTTT CAIAPGTDNEKLFF
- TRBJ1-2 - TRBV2 TGTGCCAGCAGTGTTCGGGACTTGGCACACTTC CASSVRDLAHF
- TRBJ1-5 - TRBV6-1 TGTGCCAGCAGTGAGGCAGGACTTGGGCAGCCCCAGCATTTT CASSEAGLGQPQHF
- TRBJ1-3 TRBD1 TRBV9 TGTGCCAGCAGCGTAGACCGGGACAGGGCTGGAAACACCATATATTTT CASSVDRDRAGNTIYF
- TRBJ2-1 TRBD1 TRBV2 TGTGCCAGCAGAGAAGAAGGGGGCATCGACGAGCAGTTCTTC CASREEGGIDEQFF
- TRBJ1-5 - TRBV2 TGTGCCAGCAGTGGAACCATGGGGAACAATCAGCCCCAGCATTTT CASSGTMGNNQPQHF